What follows are 7 T cell receptor beta chains derived from one specimen sequenced in a study of regulatory T cells in long-lasting Graves disease. Arm-PCR of CDR3 regions and iRepertoire HTBI primers were the basis on which TCR beta libraries were built. In TCRdb, the multiplex PCR reads were re-called with MiXCR into one record per CDR3 protein. The sample shows some 450,000 distinct CDR3 sequences, roughly 17% of them seen only once. Indicated time point: newly diagnosed GD, antithyroid drugs for less than 3 months. RNA extracted from PBMCs served as the sequencing template. This same sample was also part of a study on T cells in Graves' hyperthyroidism and ophthalmopathy.

This specimen was peripheral blood mononuclear cells (PBMCs), taken at new diagnosis, from a patient treated with antithyroid drugs. The receptors stem from a woman aged 25 to 39 with Graves disease.

The rearrangement links TRBV12-3 or TRBV12-4 to TRBJ2-2; 7 bases agree with TRBD1. The CDR3 runs 16 residues. V lost 5 bases to trimming and J lost 6 bases; unmatched junction nucleotides: 12. The CDR3 DNA reads as TGTGCCAGCAGTCCAGGGACAAGGGGGCTGGCCGGGGAGCTGTTTTTT. This codes for CASSPGTRGLAGELFF.

This clonotype came up many times. The chain carries TRBV20-1 and TRBJ2-5; 8 nucleotides align to TRBD2. The CDR3 loop spans 15 amino acids. Germline V gene lookup returns CDR1 DFQATT and CDR2 SNEGSKA (reference sequence). Unmatched junction bases numbered 9, after V lost 4 bases and J lost 2 bases. CDR3 sequence (DNA): TGCAGTGCTACCGGGACTAGTTCCGCACAAGAGACCCAGTACTTC. Protein sequence: CSATGTSSAQETQYF.

This clonotype came up many times. This chain connects TRBV18 to TRBJ2-2; 8 bases line up with TRBD1. This CDR3 region has 15 residues. The V and J ends lost 5 bases and 2 bases, in that order; junction bases with no gene match: 4. Germline values: CDR1 KGHSH, CDR2 LQKENI. DNA of the CDR3: TGTGCCAGCTCAATGACAGGGGAAAACACCGGGGAGCTGTTTTTT. The encoded protein is CASSMTGENTGELFF.

This clonotype was detected ten times or more. This chain links TRBV2 with TRBJ2-2, with TRBD2 identical over 15 bases. Germline loops: CDR1 SNHLY, CDR2 FYNNEI. V lost 3 bases to trimming and J lost 4 bases; unmatched junction nucleotides: 12. This CDR3 is 20 amino acids long. The CDR3 sequence: CASSDRRWTSGRVSTGELFF. CDR3 bases: TGTGCCAGCAGTGACCGTAGGTGGACTAGCGGGAGGGTCAGCACCGGGGAGCTGTTTTTT.

V usage is TRBV27 and J usage is TRBJ1-2; possibly TRBD1 for D (5 bases). The V end was cut by 4 bases, the J end by 8 bases, with 14 bases between. The CDR3 is 13 residues long. The germline CDR1 and CDR2 sequences are MNHEY and SMNVEV (reference sequence). CDR3 in amino acids: CASSSRDPRGYTF. The CDR3 DNA reads TGTGCCAGCAGTTCCCGGGACCCCAGGGGCTACACCTTC.

Many counts were recorded for this clonotype. This chain's CDR3 is CSAARLGESYNEQFF. CDR3 bases: TGCAGTGCCGCCCGACTAGGCGAGTCCTACAATGAGCAGTTCTTC. This rearrangement joins TRBV20-1 to TRBJ2-1, with a possible D match to TRBD2 (6 bases). This CDR3 contains 15 residues. CDR1 and CDR2 from the germline V gene are DFQATT and SNEGSKA (reference sequence). V was shortened by 6 bases and J by 1 base, with 16 bases between the two germline ends.

There are many counts of this clonotype. Sequence at one end of the junction differs from germline and may be a read error. The chain links TRBV29-1 to TRBJ1-1; a possible D gene is TRBD1 (5 bases). CDR3 length equals 12 residues. Per the germline V gene, CDR1 is SQVTM and CDR2 is ANQGSEA. The CDR3: CSVEEDRGPSRF. In DNA, the CDR3 is TGCAGCGTTGAAGAGGATCGGGGACCCTCCCGCTTT.